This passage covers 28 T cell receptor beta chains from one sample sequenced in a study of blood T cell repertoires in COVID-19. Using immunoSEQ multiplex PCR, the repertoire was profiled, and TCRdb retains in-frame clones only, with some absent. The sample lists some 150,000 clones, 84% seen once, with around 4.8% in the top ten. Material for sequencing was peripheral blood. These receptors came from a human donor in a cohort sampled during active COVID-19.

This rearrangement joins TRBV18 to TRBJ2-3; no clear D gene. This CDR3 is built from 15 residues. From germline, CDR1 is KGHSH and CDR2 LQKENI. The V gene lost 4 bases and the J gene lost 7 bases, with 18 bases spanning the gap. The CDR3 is CASSQMAAYSHTQYF. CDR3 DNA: TGTGCCAGCTCACAGATGGCGGCATACTCACATACGCAGTATTTT.

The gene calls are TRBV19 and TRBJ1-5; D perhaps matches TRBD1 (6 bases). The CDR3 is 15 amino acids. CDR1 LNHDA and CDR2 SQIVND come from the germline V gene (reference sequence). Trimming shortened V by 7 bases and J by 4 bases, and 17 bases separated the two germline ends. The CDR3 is CASTPSGQRNQPQHF. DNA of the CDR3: TGTGCCAGTACCCCTAGCGGACAGAGAAATCAGCCCCAGCATTTT.

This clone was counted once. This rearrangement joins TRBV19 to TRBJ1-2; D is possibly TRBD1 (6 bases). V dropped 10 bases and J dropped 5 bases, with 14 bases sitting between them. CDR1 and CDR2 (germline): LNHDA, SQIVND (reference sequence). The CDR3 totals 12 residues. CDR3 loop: CATGTRPYGYTF. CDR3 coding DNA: TGTGCCACCGGGACAAGGCCGTATGGCTACACCTTC. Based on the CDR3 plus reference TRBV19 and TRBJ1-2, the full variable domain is DGGITQSPKYLFRKEGQNVTLSCEQNLNHDAMYWYRQDPGQGLRLIYYSQIVNDFQKGDIAEGYSVSREKKESFPLTVTSAQKNPTAFYLCATGTRPYGYTFGSGTRLTVV.

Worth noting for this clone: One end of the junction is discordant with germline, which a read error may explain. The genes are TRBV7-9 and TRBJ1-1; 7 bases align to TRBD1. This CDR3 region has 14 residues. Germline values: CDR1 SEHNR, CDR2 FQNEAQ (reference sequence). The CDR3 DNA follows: TGTGCCAGCAGCGTAGCACAGGGGTTCCCTGAAGCTTTCTTT. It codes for CASSVAQGFPEAFF.

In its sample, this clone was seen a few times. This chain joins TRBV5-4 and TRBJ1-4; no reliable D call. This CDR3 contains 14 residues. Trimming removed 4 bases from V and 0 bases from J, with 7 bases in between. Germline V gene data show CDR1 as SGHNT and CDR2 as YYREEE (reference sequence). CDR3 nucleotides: TGTGCCAGCAGCCGAGAAGCAACTAATGAAAAACTGTTTTTT. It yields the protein CASSREATNEKLFF.

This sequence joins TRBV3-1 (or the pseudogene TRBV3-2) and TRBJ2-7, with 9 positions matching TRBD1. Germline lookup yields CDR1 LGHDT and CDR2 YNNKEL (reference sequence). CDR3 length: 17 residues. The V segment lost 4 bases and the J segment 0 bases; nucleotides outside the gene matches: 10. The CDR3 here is CASSPPRGTGNSYEQYF. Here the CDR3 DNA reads TGTGCCAGCAGCCCCCCCCGGGGGACAGGGAACTCCTACGAGCAGTACTTC.

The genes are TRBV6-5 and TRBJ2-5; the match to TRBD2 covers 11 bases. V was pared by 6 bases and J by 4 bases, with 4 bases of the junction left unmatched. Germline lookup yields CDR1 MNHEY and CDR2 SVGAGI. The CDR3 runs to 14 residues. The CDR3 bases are TGTGCCAGCAGAGTAGCGGGAGGGGCAGAGACCCAGTACTTC. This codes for CASRVAGGAETQYF.

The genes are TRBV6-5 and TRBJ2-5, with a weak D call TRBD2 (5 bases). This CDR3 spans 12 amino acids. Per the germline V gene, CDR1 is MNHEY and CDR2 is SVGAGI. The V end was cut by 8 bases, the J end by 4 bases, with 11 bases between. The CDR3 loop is CASEGVSETQYF. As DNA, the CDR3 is TGTGCCAGCGAGGGTGTTTCAGAGACCCAGTACTTC.

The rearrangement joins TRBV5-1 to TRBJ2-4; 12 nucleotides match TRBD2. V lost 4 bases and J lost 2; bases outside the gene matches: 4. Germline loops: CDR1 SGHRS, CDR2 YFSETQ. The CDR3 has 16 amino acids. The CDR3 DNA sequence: TGCGCCAGCAGCCTGACTAGCGGGAGTTCCAAAAACATTCAGTACTTC. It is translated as CASSLTSGSSKNIQYF. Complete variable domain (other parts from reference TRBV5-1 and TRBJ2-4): KAGVTQTPRYLIKTRGQQVTLSCSPISGHRSVSWYQQTPGQGLQFLFEYFSETQRNKGNFPGRFSGRQFSNSRSEMNVSTLELGDSALYLCASSLTSGSSKNIQYFGAGTRLSVL.

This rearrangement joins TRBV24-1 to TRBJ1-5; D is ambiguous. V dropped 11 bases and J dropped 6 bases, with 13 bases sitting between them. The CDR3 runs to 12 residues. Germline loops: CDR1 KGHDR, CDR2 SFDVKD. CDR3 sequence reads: CAIGREGQPQHF. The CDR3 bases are TGTGCCATTGGGAGGGAGGGTCAGCCCCAGCATTTT.

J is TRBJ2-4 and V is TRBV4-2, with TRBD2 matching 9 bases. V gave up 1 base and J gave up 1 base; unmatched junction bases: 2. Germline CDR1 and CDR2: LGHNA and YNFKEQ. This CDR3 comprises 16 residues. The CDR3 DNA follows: TGTGCCAGCAGCCAAGGCGGGAGGGCCGCCAAAAACATTCAGTACTTC. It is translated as CASSQGGRAAKNIQYF.

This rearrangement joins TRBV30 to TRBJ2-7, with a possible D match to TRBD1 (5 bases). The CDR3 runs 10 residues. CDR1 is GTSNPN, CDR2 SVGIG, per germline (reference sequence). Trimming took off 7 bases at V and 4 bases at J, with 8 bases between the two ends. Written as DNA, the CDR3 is TGTGCCTTGGGGCGGTACGAGCAGTACTTC. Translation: CALGRYEQYF. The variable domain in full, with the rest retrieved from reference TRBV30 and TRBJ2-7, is SQTIHQWPATLVQPVGSPLSLECTVEGTSNPNLYWYRQAAGRGLQLLFYSVGIGQISSEVPQNLSASRPQDRQFILSSKKLLLSDSGFYLCALGRYEQYFGPGTRLTVT.

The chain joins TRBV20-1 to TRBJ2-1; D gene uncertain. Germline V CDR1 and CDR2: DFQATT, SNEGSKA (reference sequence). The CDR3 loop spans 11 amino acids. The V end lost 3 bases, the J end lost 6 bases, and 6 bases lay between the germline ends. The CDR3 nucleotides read TGCAGTGCTAGGAGTGTCAATGAGCAGTTCTTC. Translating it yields CSARSVNEQFF.

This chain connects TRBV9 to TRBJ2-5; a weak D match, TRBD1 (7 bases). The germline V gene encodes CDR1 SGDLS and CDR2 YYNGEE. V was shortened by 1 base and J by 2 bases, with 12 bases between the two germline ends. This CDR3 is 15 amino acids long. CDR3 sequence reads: CASSVQPGGQETQYF. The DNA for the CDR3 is TGTGCCAGCAGCGTACAGCCAGGGGGGCAAGAGACCCAGTACTTC.

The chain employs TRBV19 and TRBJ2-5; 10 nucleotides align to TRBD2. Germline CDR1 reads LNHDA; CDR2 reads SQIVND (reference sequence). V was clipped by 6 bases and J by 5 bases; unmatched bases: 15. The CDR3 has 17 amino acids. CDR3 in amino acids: CASRGGPGLAALETQYF. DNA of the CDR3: TGTGCCAGTAGAGGGGGCCCTGGACTAGCGGCTTTGGAGACCCAGTACTTC.

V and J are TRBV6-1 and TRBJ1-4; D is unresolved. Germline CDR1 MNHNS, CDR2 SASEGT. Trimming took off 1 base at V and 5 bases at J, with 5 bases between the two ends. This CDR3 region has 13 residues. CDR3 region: CASSEGVNEKLFF. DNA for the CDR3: TGTGCCAGCAGTGAAGGAGTCAATGAAAAACTGTTTTTT.

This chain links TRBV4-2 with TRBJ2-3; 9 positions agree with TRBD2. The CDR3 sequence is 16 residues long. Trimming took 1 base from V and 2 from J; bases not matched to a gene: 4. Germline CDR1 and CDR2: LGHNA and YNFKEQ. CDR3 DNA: TGTGCCAGCAGCCAAGGGCTAGCGGGACTCACAGATACGCAGTATTTT. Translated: CASSQGLAGLTDTQYF.

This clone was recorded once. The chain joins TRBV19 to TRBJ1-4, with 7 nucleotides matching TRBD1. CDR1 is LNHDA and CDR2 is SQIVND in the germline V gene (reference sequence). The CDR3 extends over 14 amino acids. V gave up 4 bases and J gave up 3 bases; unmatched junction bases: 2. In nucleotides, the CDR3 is TGTGCCAGTAGTACGCAGGGGGCTAATGAAAAACTGTTTTTT. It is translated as CASSTQGANEKLFF.

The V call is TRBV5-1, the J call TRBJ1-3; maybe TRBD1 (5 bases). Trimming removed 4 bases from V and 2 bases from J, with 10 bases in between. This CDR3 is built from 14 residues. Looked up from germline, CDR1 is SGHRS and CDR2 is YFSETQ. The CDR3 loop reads CASSRGTAGNTIYF. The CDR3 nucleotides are TGCGCCAGCAGCCGCGGGACGGCTGGAAACACCATATATTTT.

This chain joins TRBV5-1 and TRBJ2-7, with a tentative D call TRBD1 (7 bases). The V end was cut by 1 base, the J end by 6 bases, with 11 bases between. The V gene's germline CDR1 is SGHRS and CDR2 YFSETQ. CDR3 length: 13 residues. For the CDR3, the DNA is TGCGCCAGCAGCTTGTCAGGGGGGCGCGAGCAGTACGTC. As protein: CASSLSGGREQYV.

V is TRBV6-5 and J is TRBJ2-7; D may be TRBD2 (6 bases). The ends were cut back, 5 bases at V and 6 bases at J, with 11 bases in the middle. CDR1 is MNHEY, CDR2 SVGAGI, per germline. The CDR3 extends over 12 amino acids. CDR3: CASSPGTCEQYV. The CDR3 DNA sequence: TGTGCCAGCAGTCCAGGGACTTGCGAGCAGTACGTC.

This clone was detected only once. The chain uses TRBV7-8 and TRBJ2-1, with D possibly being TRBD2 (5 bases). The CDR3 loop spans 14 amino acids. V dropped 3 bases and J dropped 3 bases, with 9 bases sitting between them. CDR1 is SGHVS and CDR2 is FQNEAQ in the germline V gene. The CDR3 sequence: CASSFERNYNEQFF. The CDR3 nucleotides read TGTGCCAGCAGCTTCGAGCGGAACTACAATGAGCAGTTCTTC.

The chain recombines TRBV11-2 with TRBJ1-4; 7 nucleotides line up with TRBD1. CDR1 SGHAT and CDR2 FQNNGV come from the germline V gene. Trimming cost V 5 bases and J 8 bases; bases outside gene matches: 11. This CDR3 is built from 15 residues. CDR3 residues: CASSAQQGSGEKLFF. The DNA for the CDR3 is TGTGCCAGCAGCGCACAACAGGGGTCGGGGGAAAAACTGTTTTTT.

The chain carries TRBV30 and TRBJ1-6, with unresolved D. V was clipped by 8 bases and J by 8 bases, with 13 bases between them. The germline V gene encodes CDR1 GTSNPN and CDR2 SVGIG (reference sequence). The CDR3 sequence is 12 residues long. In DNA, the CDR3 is TGTGCCCGGGGAGAGCTCGATTCACCCCTCCACTTT. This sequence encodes CARGELDSPLHF. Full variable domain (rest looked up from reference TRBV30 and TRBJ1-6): SQTIHQWPATLVQPVGSPLSLECTVEGTSNPNLYWYRQAAGRGLQLLFYSVGIGQISSEVPQNLSASRPQDRQFILSSKKLLLSDSGFYLCARGELDSPLHFGNGTRLTVT.

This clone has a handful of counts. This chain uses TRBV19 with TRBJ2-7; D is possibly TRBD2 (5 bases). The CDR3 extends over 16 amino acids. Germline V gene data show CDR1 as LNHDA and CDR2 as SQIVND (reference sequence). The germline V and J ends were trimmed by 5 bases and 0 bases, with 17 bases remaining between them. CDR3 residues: CASSGGTGESSYEQYF. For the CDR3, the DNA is TGTGCCAGTAGTGGAGGCACCGGCGAGAGCTCCTACGAGCAGTACTTC.

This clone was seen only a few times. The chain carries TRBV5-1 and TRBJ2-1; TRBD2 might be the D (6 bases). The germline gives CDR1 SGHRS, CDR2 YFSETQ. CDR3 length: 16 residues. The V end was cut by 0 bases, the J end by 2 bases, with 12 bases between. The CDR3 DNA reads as TGCGCCAGCAGCTTGGATCCTTCGGGGGCCTACAATGAGCAGTTCTTC. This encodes CASSLDPSGAYNEQFF.

CDR3 sequence reads: CASSDRVNSGNTIYF. CDR3 nucleotide sequence: TGTGCCAGCAGCGACAGGGTTAACTCTGGAAACACCATATATTTT. The J gene is TRBJ1-3, the V gene TRBV5-5; 7 nucleotides align to TRBD1. V was clipped by 4 bases and J by 0 bases; unmatched bases: 4. This CDR3 spans 15 amino acids. The germline V gene encodes CDR1 SGHKS and CDR2 YYEKEE (reference sequence).

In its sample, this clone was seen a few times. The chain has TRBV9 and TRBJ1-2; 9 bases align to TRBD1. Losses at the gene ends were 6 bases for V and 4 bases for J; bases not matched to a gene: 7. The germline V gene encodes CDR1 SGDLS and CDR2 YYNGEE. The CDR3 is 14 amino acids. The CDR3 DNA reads TGTGCCAGCACCCCTGGACAGGGGACCTATGGCTACACCTTC. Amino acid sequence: CASTPGQGTYGYTF.